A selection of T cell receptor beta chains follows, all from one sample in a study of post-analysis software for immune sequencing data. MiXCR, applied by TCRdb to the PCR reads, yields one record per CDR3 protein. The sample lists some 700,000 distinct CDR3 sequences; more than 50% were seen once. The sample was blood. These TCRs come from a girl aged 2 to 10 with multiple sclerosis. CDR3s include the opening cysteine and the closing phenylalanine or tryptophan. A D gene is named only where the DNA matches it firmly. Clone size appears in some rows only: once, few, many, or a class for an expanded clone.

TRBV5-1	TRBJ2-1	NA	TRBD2	CASSLGPLAGATGNNEQFF	TGCGCCAGCAGCTTGGGCCCACTAGCGGGGGCGACGGGAAACAATGAGCAGTTCTTC
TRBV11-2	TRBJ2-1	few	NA	CASSGGIEQFF	TGTGCCAGCAGCGGTGGGATTGAGCAGTTCTTC
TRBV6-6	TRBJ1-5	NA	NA	CASSYGPEKPQHF	TGTGCCAGCAGTTACGGACCGGAGAAGCCCCAGCATTTT
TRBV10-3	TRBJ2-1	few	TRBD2	CAISESRREGLREQFF	TGTGCCATCAGTGAGTCGAGGCGGGAGGGCCTCCGGGAGCAGTTCTTC
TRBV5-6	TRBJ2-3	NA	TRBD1	CASSSSVPETGDPDTQYF	TGTGCCAGCAGCTCCTCTGTTCCCGAGACAGGGGACCCAGATACGCAGTATTTT
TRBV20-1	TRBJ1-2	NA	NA	CSAQSGASGKRYTF	TGCAGTGCCCAAAGCGGGGCGAGCGGTAAACGCTACACCTTC
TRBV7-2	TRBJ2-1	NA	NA	CASSSPTGIGNNEQFF	TGTGCCAGCAGCTCCCCTACAGGGATCGGCAACAATGAGCAGTTCTTC
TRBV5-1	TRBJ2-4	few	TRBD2	CASSLGTSGRAVNIQYF	TGCGCCAGCAGCCTTGGGACTAGCGGGAGGGCTGTCAACATTCAGTACTTC
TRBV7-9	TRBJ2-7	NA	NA	CASSGGGLRNEQYF	TGTGCCAGCAGCGGAGGGGGCTTAAGGAACGAGCAGTACTTC
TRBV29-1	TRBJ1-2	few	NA	CTAVGTGGYTF	TGCACCGCTGTGGGTACAGGTGGCTACACCTTC
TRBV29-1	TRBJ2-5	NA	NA	CSVALEETQYF	TGCAGCGTTGCCCTAGAAGAGACCCAGTACTTC
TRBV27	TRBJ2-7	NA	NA	CASSYGQPNAYEQYF	TGTGCCAGCAGTTACGGACAGCCGAACGCCTACGAGCAGTACTTC
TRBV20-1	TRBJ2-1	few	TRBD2	CSARRPSGIIDEQFF	TGCAGTGCTAGACGGCCTAGCGGGATCATAGATGAGCAGTTCTTC
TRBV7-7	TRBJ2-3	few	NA	CASSLGQPGTDTQYF	TGTGCTAGCAGCTTAGGTCAGCCCGGCACAGATACGCAGTATTTT
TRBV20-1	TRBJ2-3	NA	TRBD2	CSARGSGGMPDTQYF	TGCAGTGCTAGAGGGAGCGGGGGGATGCCAGATACGCAGTATTTT
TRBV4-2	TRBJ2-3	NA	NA	CASSQAGGLIGDTQYF	TGTGCCAGCAGCCAAGCTGGGGGATTAATAGGAGATACGCAGTATTTT
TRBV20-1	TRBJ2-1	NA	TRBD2	CSARKLAGSYNEQFF	TGCAGTGCCCGAAAACTAGCGGGTTCCTACAATGAGCAGTTCTTC
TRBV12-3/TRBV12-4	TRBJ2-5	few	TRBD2	CASSVTSGGETQYF	TGTGCCAGCTCTGTGACTAGCGGGGGAGAGACCCAGTACTTC
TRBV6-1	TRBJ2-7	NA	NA	CASSEAGVFHSTYEQYF	TGTGCCAGCAGTGAAGCGGGCGTTTTTCACAGCACCTACGAGCAGTACTTC
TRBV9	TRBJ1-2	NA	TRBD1	CASSTLSRQGQASYGYTF	TGTGCCAGCAGCACACTTAGCCGACAGGGGCAAGCTAGCTATGGCTACACCTTC
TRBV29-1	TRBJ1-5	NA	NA	CSVSRGLNQPQHF	TGCAGCGTCTCCCGGGGGCTTAATCAGCCCCAGCATTTT
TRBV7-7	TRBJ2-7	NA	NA	CASSLDETYEQYF	TGTGCTAGCAGCTTGGACGAAACCTACGAGCAGTACTTC
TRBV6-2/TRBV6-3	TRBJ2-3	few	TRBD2	CASTTPGLAVEEYF	TGTGCCAGCACTACACCGGGACTAGCGGTCGAGGAGTATTTT
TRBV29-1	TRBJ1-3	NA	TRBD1	CSVEMGQGSGNTIYF	TGCAGCGTTGAAATGGGACAGGGCTCTGGAAACACCATATATTTT
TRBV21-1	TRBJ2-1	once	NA	CASSKRILYNGQFF	TGTGCCAGCAGCAAACGGATACTCTACAATGGGCAGTTCTTC
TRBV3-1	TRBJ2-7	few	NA	CASSQWAYEQYF	TGTGCCAGCAGCCAATGGGCCTACGAGCAGTACTTC
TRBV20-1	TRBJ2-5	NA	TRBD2	CSASLPGGAIETQYF	TGCAGTGCTAGCCTTCCGGGGGGAGCCATAGAGACCCAGTACTTC
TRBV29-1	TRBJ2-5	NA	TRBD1	CSVDRGEQETQYF	TGCAGCGTAGACAGGGGTGAGCAAGAGACCCAGTACTTC
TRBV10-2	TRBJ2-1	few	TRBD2	CASSERLAARSNEQFF	TGCGCCAGCAGTGAGCGACTAGCGGCAAGATCCAATGAGCAGTTCTTC
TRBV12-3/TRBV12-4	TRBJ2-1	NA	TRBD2	CASSAGTSNYNEQFF	TGTGCCAGCAGTGCCGGGACTAGCAACTACAATGAGCAGTTCTTC
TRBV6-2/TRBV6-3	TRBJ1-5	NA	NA	CASTAGLSGSNQPQHF	TGTGCCAGCACTGCCGGCCTGTCAGGGAGTAATCAGCCCCAGCATTTT
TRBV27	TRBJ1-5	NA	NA	CASSPTTGGWPQHF	TGTGCCAGCAGTCCTACAACCGGAGGGTGGCCCCAGCATTTT
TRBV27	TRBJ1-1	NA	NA	CASSSTGNRAEAFF	TGTGCCAGCAGTTCCACAGGGAATCGGGCTGAAGCTTTCTTT
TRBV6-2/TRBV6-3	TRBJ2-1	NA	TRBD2	CASTVGTSGKSSYNEQFF	TGTGCCAGCACCGTCGGGACTAGCGGGAAGAGCTCCTACAATGAGCAGTTCTTC
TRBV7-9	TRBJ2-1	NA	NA	CASTWGNGEQFF	TGTGCCAGCACCTGGGGGAATGGTGAGCAGTTCTTC
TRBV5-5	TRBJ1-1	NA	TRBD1	CASSFTTGGGTEAFF	TGTGCCAGCAGCTTTACCACAGGGGGAGGCACTGAAGCTTTCTTT
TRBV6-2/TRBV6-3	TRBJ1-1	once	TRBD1	CASSYSTSDWTGGTEAFF	TGTGCCAGCAGTTACTCTACATCCGATTGGACAGGGGGAACTGAAGCTTTCTTT
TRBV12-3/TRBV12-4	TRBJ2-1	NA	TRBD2	CASSFSGGGHEQFF	TGTGCCAGCAGTTTTAGCGGGGGTGGGCATGAGCAGTTCTTC
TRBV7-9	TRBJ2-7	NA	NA	CASSFGGGGIDEQYF	TGTGCCAGCAGCTTCGGGGGAGGGGGGATAGACGAGCAGTACTTC
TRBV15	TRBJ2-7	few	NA	CATSSRTDSYEQYF	TGTGCCACCAGCTCCCGGACAGACAGCTACGAGCAGTACTTC
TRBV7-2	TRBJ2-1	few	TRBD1	CASSVDRVRRQFF	TGTGCCAGCAGCGTCGACAGGGTACGTCGGCAGTTCTTC
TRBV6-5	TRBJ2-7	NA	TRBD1	CASMGQGVYEQYF	TGTGCCAGCATGGGACAGGGGGTCTACGAGCAGTACTTC
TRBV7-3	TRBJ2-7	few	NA	CASSLRSGGDYEQYF	TGTGCCAGCAGCTTAAGGTCAGGGGGGGACTACGAGCAGTACTTC
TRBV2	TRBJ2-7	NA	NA	CASSEAGAPLAQYF	TGTGCCAGCAGTGAAGCGGGGGCCCCGTTGGCCCAGTACTTC
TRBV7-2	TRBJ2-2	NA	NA	CASSLVDYTGELFF	TGTGCCAGCAGCTTAGTCGACTACACCGGGGAGCTGTTTTTT
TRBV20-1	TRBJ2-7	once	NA	CSAREIGGNEQYF	TGCAGTGCTAGAGAAATTGGGGGGAACGAGCAGTACTTC
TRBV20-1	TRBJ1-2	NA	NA	CSARSQPFGYTF	TGCAGTGCTAGATCACAGCCCTTTGGCTACACCTTC
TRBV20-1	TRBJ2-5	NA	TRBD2	CSAIRDYTHQETQYF	TGCAGTGCCATCCGGGACTACACCCATCAAGAGACCCAGTACTTC
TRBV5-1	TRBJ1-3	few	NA	CASSHGQMSSGNTIYF	TGCGCCAGCAGCCATGGACAGATGTCGTCTGGAAACACCATATATTTT
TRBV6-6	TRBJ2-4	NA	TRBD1	CASSWGQGPKNIQYF	TGTGCCAGCAGTTGGGGACAGGGTCCCAAAAACATTCAGTACTTC
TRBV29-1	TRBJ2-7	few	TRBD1	CSVGDRTYEQYF	TGCAGCGTGGGGGACAGGACCTACGAGCAGTACTTC
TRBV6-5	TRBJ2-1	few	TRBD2	CASSYGVAGALEQFF	TGTGCCAGCAGTTACGGGGTAGCGGGGGCACTCGAGCAGTTCTTC
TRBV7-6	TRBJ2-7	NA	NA	CASSFVDVYEQYF	TGTGCCAGCAGCTTTGTCGACGTCTACGAGCAGTACTTC
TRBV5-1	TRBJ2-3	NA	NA	CASSSGSSSTDTQYF	TGCGCCAGCAGCTCAGGGTCCTCTAGCACAGATACGCAGTATTTT
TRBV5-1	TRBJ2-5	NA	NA	CASTLTEEETQYF	TGCGCCAGCACTTTGACGGAGGAAGAGACCCAGTACTTC